One T cell receptor beta chain is described in this entry. Its target is not known. The CDR3 contains 14 residues. The V gene lost 2 bases and the J gene lost 3 bases, with 8 bases spanning the gap. The assay was immunoSEQ multiplex PCR, and TCRdb's table has in-frame clones only and misses some. Among around 30,000 clones listed, roughly 93% were seen once. The sample comes from a study of T cell responses to AZD1222 COVID-19 vaccine. Whole-study results and caveats: In a largely white British group with more females than males, clonal diversity was possibly underestimated. The study found Spike-specific TCR breadth and depth rose after two AZD1222 doses.

The chain has TRBV6-7 and TRBJ2-1; D is perhaps TRBD1 (6 bases). TRBV6-7 is given ORF status, its function remaining uncertain. This TCR came from an adult in good health. Specimen: peripheral blood, collected on day 0 of AZD1222 vaccination. CDR3 region: CASSYTDSYNEQFF. The CDR3 DNA sequence: TGTGCCAGCAGTTACACGGACAGCTACAATGAGCAGTTCTTC.